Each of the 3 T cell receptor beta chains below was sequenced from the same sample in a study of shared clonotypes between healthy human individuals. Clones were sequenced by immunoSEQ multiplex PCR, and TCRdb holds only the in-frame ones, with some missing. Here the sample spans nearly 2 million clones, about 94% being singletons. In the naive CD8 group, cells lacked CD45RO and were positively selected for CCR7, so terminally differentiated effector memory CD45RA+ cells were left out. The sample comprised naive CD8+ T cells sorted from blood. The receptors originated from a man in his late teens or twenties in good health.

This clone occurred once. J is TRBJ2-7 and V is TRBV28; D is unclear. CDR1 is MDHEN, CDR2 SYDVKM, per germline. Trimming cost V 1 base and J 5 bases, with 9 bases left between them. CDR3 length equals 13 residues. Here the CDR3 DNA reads TGTGCCAGCAGTTTATTTGGAGAGGACGAGCAGTACTTC. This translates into CASSLFGEDEQYF.

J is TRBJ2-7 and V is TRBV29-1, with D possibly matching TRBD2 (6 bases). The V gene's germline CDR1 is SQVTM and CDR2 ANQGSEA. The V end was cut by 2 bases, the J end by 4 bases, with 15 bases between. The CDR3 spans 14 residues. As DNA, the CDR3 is TGCAGCGTTGAATTGTCCGCTGGGGGGTACGAGCAGTACTTC. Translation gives CSVELSAGGYEQYF.

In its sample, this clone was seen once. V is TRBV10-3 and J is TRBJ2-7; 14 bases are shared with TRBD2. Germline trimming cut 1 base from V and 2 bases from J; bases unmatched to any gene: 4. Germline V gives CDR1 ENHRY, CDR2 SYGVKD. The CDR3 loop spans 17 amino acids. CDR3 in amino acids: CAISEYPTSGRAYEQYF. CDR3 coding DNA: TGTGCCATCAGTGAGTACCCGACTAGCGGGAGGGCCTACGAGCAGTACTTC.